The 21 T cell receptor beta chains below were found in one sample sequenced in a study of breast tumors, draining lymph nodes, adjacent tissues. One entry per CDR3 protein results from TCRdb running MiXCR on the multiplex PCR reads. The sample holds 45,000 to 60,000 distinct CDR3 sequences, about 23% seen once. Sequencing was carried out using breast tumor tissue. The receptors were sampled from a female donor with breast cancer. Some clones in this sample may be carry-over from other donors' samples.

At least ten counts were recorded for this clonotype. The J gene is TRBJ2-7, the V gene TRBV18; perhaps TRBD1 as D (6 bases). The CDR3 length is 14 residues. V was clipped by 3 bases and J by 3 bases, with 12 bases between them. Germline V gives CDR1 KGHSH, CDR2 LQKENI. CDR3 amino acids: CASSPRDTDYEQYF. The CDR3 region has the DNA TGTGCCAGCTCACCCCGGGACACCGACTACGAGCAGTACTTC.

For this clonotype: A much larger clonotype is one base distant, so this may be a read error. V gene TRBV20-1 combines with J gene TRBJ2-5, with D perhaps TRBD2 (5 bases). CDR1 and CDR2 from the germline V gene are DFQATT and SNEGSKA (reference sequence). This CDR3 contains 14 residues. Trimming cost V 3 bases and J 1 base, with 12 bases left between them. CDR3 loop: CSARAEEAQETQYF. The CDR3 nucleotides are TGCAGTGCTAGGGCAGAGGAGGCCCAAGAGACCCAGTACTTC.

This clonotype was detected ten times or more. This sequence joins TRBV6-2 or TRBV6-3 and TRBJ2-2; no definite D call. The CDR3 is 14 residues long. Deletions cut 2 bases from V and 3 bases from J, with 7 bases between. Germline V lookup: CDR1 MNHEY, CDR2 SVGEGT. The CDR3 sequence is CASSYDPYTGELFF. The DNA for the CDR3 is TGTGCCAGCAGTTACGACCCCTACACCGGGGAGCTGTTTTTT.

This clonotype was found many times. The chain joins TRBV30 to TRBJ2-7; no reliable D call. From germline, CDR1 is GTSNPN and CDR2 SVGIG (reference sequence). The germline V and J ends were trimmed by 0 bases and 4 bases, with 4 bases remaining between them. The length of the CDR3 is 11 residues. The CDR3 protein is CAWSVLYEQYF. The CDR3 DNA reads TGTGCCTGGAGTGTACTGTACGAGCAGTACTTC.

This clonotype was detected many times. The J gene is TRBJ1-2, the V gene TRBV5-1, with TRBD1 matching 7 bases. This CDR3 region has 13 residues. Trimming removed 4 bases from V and 6 bases from J; junction bases left unmatched: 6. Germline V CDR1 and CDR2: SGHRS, YFSETQ. DNA for the CDR3: TGCGCCAGCAGCCAGGGACAGTTACATGGCTACACCTTC. It is translated as CASSQGQLHGYTF.

This clonotype was recorded at least ten times. DNA of the CDR3: TGTGCCAGCGGCAGCCAGCTCAATCAGCCCCAGCATTTT. It translates to CASGSQLNQPQHF. The chain combines TRBV4-2 with TRBJ1-5, with D uncertain. This CDR3 spans 13 amino acids. Germline CDR1 reads LGHNA; CDR2 reads YNFKEQ. Deletions cut 8 bases from V and 3 bases from J, with 11 bases between.

This clonotype was seen ten or more times. This chain uses TRBV11-2 with TRBJ2-7; 11 nucleotides align to TRBD1. The V segment lost 4 bases and the J segment 3 bases; nucleotides outside the gene matches: 2. This CDR3 is 14 amino acids long. CDR1 is SGHAT, CDR2 FQNNGV, per germline. The CDR3 nucleotides read TGTGCCAGCAGCTCCGGGACAGGGGGCTACGAGCAGTACTTC. It translates to CASSSGTGGYEQYF.

This clonotype was detected ten times or more. The chain has TRBV2 and TRBJ2-1; 9 bases agree with TRBD1. The CDR3 has 16 residues. Germline trimming cut 6 bases from V and 5 bases from J; bases unmatched to any gene: 11. Per the germline V gene, CDR1 is SNHLY and CDR2 is FYNNEI. The chain's CDR3 is CASRAQGAISNNEQFF. CDR3 nucleotides: TGTGCCAGCAGGGCACAGGGGGCCATAAGTAACAATGAGCAGTTCTTC.

Comments on this clonotype: A much larger clone lies one base from this, so it may be a read error. The chain employs TRBV5-6 and TRBJ2-7; the match to TRBD2 covers 11 bases. Germline-derived CDR1 and CDR2 are SGHDT and YYEEEE. The CDR3 extends over 17 amino acids. The V segment lost 2 bases and the J segment 3 bases; nucleotides outside the gene matches: 10. The CDR3 sequence is CASSFRMTGTSGYEQYF. DNA for the CDR3: TGTGCCAGCAGCTTTAGGATGACCGGGACTAGCGGCTACGAGCAGTACTTC. The variable domain in full, completed from reference TRBV5-6 and TRBJ2-7, reads DAGVTQSPTHLIKTRGQQVTLRCSPKSGHDTVSWYQQALGQGPQFIFQYYEEEERQRGNFPDRFSGHQFPNYSSELNVNALLLGDSALYLCASSFRMTGTSGYEQYFGPGTRLTVT.

The chain joins TRBV2 to TRBJ2-1; D could derive from TRBD1 or TRBD2 (5 bases each). The germline gives CDR1 SNHLY, CDR2 FYNNEI. This CDR3 contains 16 residues. The ends were cut back, 6 bases at V and 6 bases at J, with 21 bases in the middle. CDR3 amino acids: CASSLSPGRGSNEQFF. CDR3 nucleotides: TGTGCCAGCAGCCTTAGCCCCGGACGGGGCAGCAATGAGCAGTTCTTC. The entire variable domain, with the rest obtained from reference TRBV2 and TRBJ2-1, is as follows: EPEVTQTPSHQVTQMGQEVILRCVPISNHLYFYWYRQILGQKVEFLVSFYNNEISEKSEIFDDQFSVERPDGSNFTLKIRSTKLEDSAMYFCASSLSPGRGSNEQFFGPGTRLTVL.

In its sample, this clonotype was seen many times. The V and J genes are TRBV5-6 and TRBJ2-5, with D uncertain. Looked up from germline, CDR1 is SGHDT and CDR2 is YYEEEE. The ends were cut back, 0 bases at V and 3 bases at J, with 9 bases in the middle. The CDR3 is 14 amino acids. CDR3: CASSLAVSEETQYF. The CDR3 coding sequence is TGTGCCAGCAGCTTGGCGGTCAGCGAAGAGACCCAGTACTTC.

This clonotype was observed many times. The CDR3 reads CASSTNRHPSGNTIYF. CDR3 nucleotide sequence: TGTGCCAGCAGCACTAACAGACACCCCTCTGGAAACACCATATATTTT. The chain has TRBV7-2 and TRBJ1-3; D is undetermined. Per the germline V gene, CDR1 is SGHTA and CDR2 is FQGNSA. The CDR3 consists of 16 residues. The V end lost 5 bases, the J end lost 0 bases, and 14 bases lay between the germline ends.

The CDR3 DNA reads TGCGCCAGCAGCCAAGATCCCATGACTAGCGGGAGGGCCGGAGATACGCAGTATTTT. As protein: CASSQDPMTSGRAGDTQYF. V gene TRBV4-1 combines with J gene TRBJ2-3, with TRBD2 identical over 14 bases. The CDR3 is 19 residues long. CDR1 MGHRA and CDR2 YSYEKL come from the germline V gene. V shed 0 bases and J 5 bases; nucleotides not matched to a gene: 10.

The sample holds many counts of this clonotype. The chain carries TRBV19 and TRBJ1-5; D is unclear. V dropped 2 bases and J dropped 0 bases, with 5 bases sitting between them. This CDR3 is built from 14 residues. Germline V gives CDR1 LNHDA, CDR2 SQIVND (reference sequence). CDR3 amino acids: CASSITYSNQPQHF. CDR3 sequence (DNA): TGTGCCAGTAGTATAACCTATAGCAATCAGCCCCAGCATTTT.

This clonotype was seen at least ten times. The chain uses TRBV19 and TRBJ1-3; 7 bases are a match to TRBD1. Germline values: CDR1 LNHDA, CDR2 SQIVND (reference sequence). The CDR3 spans 14 residues. V shed 7 bases, J shed 4 bases, and the junction held 7 bases outside the gene matches. CDR3 sequence (DNA): TGTGCCAGTACAATCCGGGACAGAGGAAACACCATATATTTT. Its protein is CASTIRDRGNTIYF.

This clonotype was counted at least ten times. The V and J genes are TRBV20-1 and TRBJ2-1, with 10 positions matching TRBD2. Germline CDR1 and CDR2: DFQATT and SNEGSKA (reference sequence). V lost 0 bases to trimming and J lost 6 bases; unmatched junction nucleotides: 8. The CDR3 consists of 16 residues. For the CDR3, the DNA is TGCAGTGCTAGAGACCCCCGGACTAGCGGTTTCAATGAGCAGTTCTTC. It codes for CSARDPRTSGFNEQFF.

This clonotype occurred many times. The genes are TRBV5-6 and TRBJ2-2; D call uncertain. Germline values: CDR1 SGHDT, CDR2 YYEEEE. V was trimmed by 2 bases and J by 9 bases, leaving 11 bases between them. The CDR3 has 13 amino acids. In DNA, the CDR3 is TGTGCCAGCAGCTTCGGTCTGGCCAGGGAGCTGTTTTTT. Translation gives CASSFGLARELFF.

This clonotype was detected many times. The chain carries TRBV6-1 and TRBJ2-5, with TRBD1 matching 10 bases. The CDR3 runs 20 residues. CDR1 MNHNS and CDR2 SASEGT come from the germline V gene. The V gene end was trimmed by 0 bases and the J gene end by 4 bases; junction bases not matched to a gene: 17. The CDR3, as DNA: TGTGCCAGCAGTGAAGCACCGCCCCGCGGGGGAGACAGGGGGCGAGAGACCCAGTACTTC. Translation: CASSEAPPRGGDRGRETQYF.

On this clonotype: A single base separates this from a much larger clone, so it may be a read error. This CDR3 is missing its conserved last phenylalanine or tryptophan, likely due to a read error. The chain has TRBV6-5 and TRBJ2-7; 7 nucleotides match TRBD1. This CDR3 has 13 amino acids. The germline CDR1 and CDR2 sequences are MNHEY and SVGAGI. The J segment lost 2 bases and the V segment lost 5 bases, leaving 3 bases of the junction unmatched. The DNA for the CDR3 is TGTGCCAGCAGTCCGGGACAGCCCTACGAGCAGTACCTC. This encodes CASSPGQPYEQYL.

This chain connects TRBV13 to TRBJ2-7; D perhaps matches TRBD1 (6 bases). The V end lost 5 bases, the J end lost 7 bases, and 12 bases lay between the germline ends. The CDR3 covers 12 residues. The germline V gene encodes CDR1 PRHDT and CDR2 FYEKMQ (reference sequence). CDR3 in amino acids: CASSMNRVEQYF. CDR3 nucleotide sequence: TGTGCCAGCAGCATGAACAGGGTGGAGCAGTACTTC.

The chain joins TRBV25-1 to TRBJ2-5, with D perhaps TRBD1 or TRBD2 (5 bases each). The CDR3 runs 13 residues. CDR1 and CDR2 (germline): MGHDK, SYGVNS. Trimming took 2 bases from V and 2 from J, leaving 6 bases between them. This chain's CDR3 is CASSEGTQETQYF. The CDR3 region has the DNA TGTGCCAGCAGTGAAGGGACGCAAGAGACCCAGTACTTC.